The clone carrying this T cell receptor beta chain has at least ten counts. TCRdb used MiXCR to reprocess the 5' RACE reads, holding one entry per CDR3 protein. The repertoire includes around 300,000 distinct CDR3 sequences, around 10% of them detected once, and 9.1% sits in the top ten. The data derive from a study of CD8 T cells in ankylosing spondylitis. Germline assignment: CDR1 LNHNV and CDR2 YYDKDF (reference sequence). This CDR3 contains 14 residues. Trimming removed 4 bases from V and 2 bases from J, with 11 bases in between. This clonotype was sampled from a female donor with ankylosing spondylitis or in good health (not recorded which). Sequenced: blood, either unsorted or a sorted T cell fraction (not recorded which). The genes are TRBV15 and TRBJ1-1; D not certain. The CDR3 DNA sequence: TGTGCCACCAGCACCCAGACGGAAAACACTGAAGCTTTCTTT. Translated, it gives CATSTQTENTEAFF.